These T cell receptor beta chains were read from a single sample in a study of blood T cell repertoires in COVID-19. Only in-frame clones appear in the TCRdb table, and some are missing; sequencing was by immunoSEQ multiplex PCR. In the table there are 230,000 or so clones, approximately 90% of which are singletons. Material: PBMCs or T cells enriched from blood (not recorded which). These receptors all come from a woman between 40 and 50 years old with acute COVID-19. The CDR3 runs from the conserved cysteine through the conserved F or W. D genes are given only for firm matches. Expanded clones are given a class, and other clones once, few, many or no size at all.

cdr3_nt: TGTGCCAGCAGTCGGACAGGGGTTCAGCCCCAGCATTTT
cdr3_aa: CASSRTGVQPQHF
j_call: TRBJ1-5
v_call: TRBV6-5
clone_size: once
d_call: TRBD1

cdr3_nt: TGTGCCAGCAGCCTCGGGGTGACCCGGCTCGCAGATACGCAGTATTTT
cdr3_aa: CASSLGVTRLADTQYF
j_call: TRBJ2-3
v_call: TRBV7-9
clone_size: .
d_call: .

cdr3_nt: TGTGCCAGCAGCCATTCAGCGGCGGGGGCGGGTGGCTACACCTTC
cdr3_aa: CASSHSAAGAGGYTF
j_call: TRBJ1-2
v_call: TRBV7-9
clone_size: .
d_call: .

cdr3_nt: TGTGCCAGCAGTGACCCAGGGGACACTGAAGCTTTCTTT
cdr3_aa: CASSDPGDTEAFF
j_call: TRBJ1-1
v_call: TRBV7-6
clone_size: .
d_call: .

cdr3_nt: TGTGCCAGTAGTAGGTCCAAGGGACTAAATGAAAAACTGTTTTTT
cdr3_aa: CASSRSKGLNEKLFF
j_call: TRBJ1-4
v_call: TRBV19
clone_size: once
d_call: .

cdr3_nt: TGTGCTTACCGACGGAGTAACACTGAAGCTTTCTTT
cdr3_aa: CAYRRSNTEAFF
j_call: TRBJ1-1
v_call: TRBV2
clone_size: .
d_call: .

cdr3_nt: TGTGCCAGCAGTTTCACGGGGGACGGGCAGCCCCAGCATTTT
cdr3_aa: CASSFTGDGQPQHF
j_call: TRBJ1-5
v_call: TRBV27
clone_size: .
d_call: .

cdr3_nt: TGTGCCAGTAGTATAGGTGGACAGGGAGCTTTCTTT
cdr3_aa: CASSIGGQGAFF
j_call: TRBJ1-1
v_call: TRBV19
clone_size: .
d_call: TRBD1

cdr3_nt: TGTGCCAGTAGTAGGGACAAGCAAGAGACCCAGTACTTC
cdr3_aa: CASSRDKQETQYF
j_call: TRBJ2-5
v_call: TRBV19
clone_size: .
d_call: .

cdr3_nt: TGTGCCAGCAGCTTGGCAGGAAGTGCTGAAGCTTTCTTT
cdr3_aa: CASSLAGSAEAFF
j_call: TRBJ1-1
v_call: TRBV5-5
clone_size: .
d_call: .

cdr3_nt: TGCAGTGTTACAGACCAGGCGGGCTACACCTTC
cdr3_aa: CSVTDQAGYTF
j_call: TRBJ1-2
v_call: TRBV20-1
clone_size: .
d_call: .

cdr3_nt: TGCGCCAGCAGCCAAGGGGGGCTGGCGGGGGGATACACCGGGGAGCTGTTTTTT
cdr3_aa: CASSQGGLAGGYTGELFF
j_call: TRBJ2-2
v_call: TRBV4-3
clone_size: .
d_call: TRBD2

cdr3_nt: TGTGCCAGCAGCCCGACAGGGTCGAGCACTGAAGCTTTCTTT
cdr3_aa: CASSPTGSSTEAFF
j_call: TRBJ1-1
v_call: TRBV7-3
clone_size: .
d_call: TRBD1

cdr3_nt: TGTGCCAGCAGTTTAGGACTGTATGGCTACACCTTC
cdr3_aa: CASSLGLYGYTF
j_call: TRBJ1-2
v_call: TRBV12-3/TRBV12-4
clone_size: once
d_call: .

cdr3_nt: TGTGCCAGCAGTCAGGGGCGGAACACTGAAGCTTTCTTT
cdr3_aa: CASSQGRNTEAFF
j_call: TRBJ1-1
v_call: TRBV6-5
clone_size: few
d_call: .

cdr3_nt: TGTGCCAGTAGTATAGGCCCGGGACAGGGAGATACGCAGTATTTT
cdr3_aa: CASSIGPGQGDTQYF
j_call: TRBJ2-3
v_call: TRBV19
clone_size: .
d_call: TRBD1

cdr3_nt: TGTGCCAGCAGTGAAGGAGTTGGGTCGCGGGGGGCCCTCAATGAGCAGTTCTTC
cdr3_aa: CASSEGVGSRGALNEQFF
j_call: TRBJ2-1
v_call: TRBV2
clone_size: once
d_call: TRBD2

cdr3_nt: TGTGCCAGCAGCCGCGGACAAGCATATGGCTACACCTTC
cdr3_aa: CASSRGQAYGYTF
j_call: TRBJ1-2
v_call: TRBV7-8
clone_size: .
d_call: .

cdr3_nt: TGTGCCAGCAGCCCAGGGGCGGGCCCAACGGGCGAGCAGTACTTC
cdr3_aa: CASSPGAGPTGEQYF
j_call: TRBJ2-7
v_call: TRBV9
clone_size: few
d_call: .

cdr3_nt: TGTGCCAGTAGTTTAGGGACAGGGCTCTCCTACGAGCAGTACTTC
cdr3_aa: CASSLGTGLSYEQYF
j_call: TRBJ2-7
v_call: TRBV19
clone_size: .
d_call: TRBD1

cdr3_nt: TGTGCCAGCAGTGACAGGGTCGGAAGGGGCTACACCTTC
cdr3_aa: CASSDRVGRGYTF
j_call: TRBJ1-2
v_call: TRBV27
clone_size: .
d_call: TRBD1

cdr3_nt: TGTGCCAGCAGGAGGGGGAACAATTCACCCCTCCACTTT
cdr3_aa: CASRRGNNSPLHF
j_call: TRBJ1-6
v_call: TRBV25-1
clone_size: .
d_call: .

cdr3_nt: TGTGCCTGGAGTGTACCCCTCCCGAGTAATTCACCCCTCCACTTT
cdr3_aa: CAWSVPLPSNSPLHF
j_call: TRBJ1-6
v_call: TRBV30
clone_size: .
d_call: .

cdr3_nt: TGTGCCAGCAGTTCGAAGACAGGGCGGAACACTGAAGCTTTCTTT
cdr3_aa: CASSSKTGRNTEAFF
j_call: TRBJ1-1
v_call: TRBV7-6
clone_size: .
d_call: TRBD1

cdr3_nt: TGTGCCAGCAGCGTCGGACTAGCGGGGGGCCCAGGGACCGGGGAGCTGTTTTTT
cdr3_aa: CASSVGLAGGPGTGELFF
j_call: TRBJ2-2
v_call: TRBV9
clone_size: .
d_call: TRBD2

cdr3_nt: TGTGCCAGCGGACGGGACAGTGCTAATTCACCCCTCCACTTT
cdr3_aa: CASGRDSANSPLHF
j_call: TRBJ1-6
v_call: TRBV9
clone_size: .
d_call: TRBD1